This T cell receptor delta chain emerged from a study of gamma-delta chains in newborns, infants, children. Across the whole study: Polyclonal expansion of innate γδ T cells after birth follows microbial exposure.

This clone was seen a few times. TCRdb made new clone calls on the reads using CATT. The table shows some 10,000 delta-chain clones, with 8.5% to 9.5% occurring only once. The V gene's germline CDR1 is NSMFDY and CDR2 ISSIKDK. With V trimmed by 1 base and J by 0 bases, 20 bases remained unmatched. The CDR3 length is 20 residues. Sequencing was carried out using blood. V is TRAV29/DV5 and J is TRDJ1; 8 bases align to TRDD2. The receptor's source is a child who was a newborn, infant or young child, either healthy, febrile or measles-vaccinated (not recorded which). CDR3 loop: CAASPHLPTSRFLHTDKLIF. For the CDR3, the DNA is TGTGCAGCAAGCCCTCATCTTCCTACGTCCCGGTTTCTACACACCGATAAACTCATCTTT.